A single sample is the source of the 5 T cell receptor beta chains below, sequenced in a study of T cells in Graves' hyperthyroidism and ophthalmopathy. The source material, RNA transcripts, was used to amplify TCR beta CDR3 regions. HTBI primers were the set used in a first-round RT-PCR of the TCR CDR3. In TCRdb, the multiplex PCR reads were re-called with MiXCR into one record per CDR3 protein. The sample has 450,000 to 650,000 distinct CDR3 sequences, 12% to 15% seen once. Sequences were obtained from blood. These receptors all stem from a woman under 30 with Graves' ophthalmopathy.

The chain combines TRBV3-1 with TRBJ1-1; D perhaps matches TRBD1 (6 bases). This CDR3 comprises 14 residues. Germline loops: CDR1 LGHDT, CDR2 YNNKEL (reference sequence). V lost 3 bases, J lost 3 bases, and 11 bases lay in between. CDR3 nucleotide sequence: TGTGCCAGCAGCCACCGGACAGACTACACTGAAGCTTTCTTT. It codes for CASSHRTDYTEAFF.

This clonotype has only a few counts. DNA for the CDR3: TGTGCCAGCAGTTGGGACAGGGGGGCCAAAAACATTCAGTACTTC. Its protein product is CASSWDRGAKNIQYF. The chain couples TRBV12-3 or TRBV12-4 to TRBJ2-4, with 11 positions matching TRBD1. Trimming cost V 4 bases and J 1 base; bases outside gene matches: 0. The CDR3 runs 15 residues.

This clonotype was picked up a small number of times. The V call is TRBV27, the J call TRBJ1-1; 10 nucleotides align to TRBD1. This CDR3 has 17 amino acids. The ends lost 6 bases at V and 6 bases at J; junction bases unmatched: 16. Germline V CDR1 and CDR2: MNHEY, SMNVEV (reference sequence). The CDR3 DNA is TGTGCCAGCAGGCACCTAAGACAGGGGGCGCAGGTAGCTGAAGCTTTCTTT. This translates into CASRHLRQGAQVAEAFF.

This clonotype has just a few counts. V is TRBV15 and J is TRBJ2-7, with 12 positions matching TRBD2. CDR3 size: 16 residues. Looked up from germline, CDR1 is LNHNV and CDR2 is YYDKDF (reference sequence). The J segment lost 3 bases and the V segment lost 3 bases, leaving 6 bases of the junction unmatched. CDR3 DNA sequence: TGTGCCACCAGCAGCTCCGGACTAGCGGGACTCTACGAGCAGTACTTC. Protein sequence: CATSSSGLAGLYEQYF.

This clonotype was observed at least ten times. This sequence joins TRBV7-9 and TRBJ2-5; no clear D. Germline V gene data show CDR1 as SEHNR and CDR2 as FQNEAQ (reference sequence). V shed 3 bases and J shed 5 bases, with 7 bases lying between them. CDR3 length: 12 amino acids. The CDR3 DNA sequence: TGTGCCAGCAGCTTCGTCGAGGAGACCCAGTACTTC. As protein: CASSFVEETQYF.